This T cell receptor (beta chain) was captured in a study of post-analysis software for immune sequencing data. The study's findings and limits: TRBV segments more frequent in patients than in controls numbered five and included TRBV5-6, TRBV5-1 and TRBV20-1.

The CDR3 consists of 15 residues. Germline CDR1 is MNHNS and CDR2 is SASEGT. V trimming: 0 bases; J trimming: 9 bases; junction bases outside the gene matches: 8. Libraries were made from TCR beta cDNA, and they carried unique molecular identifiers. TCRdb analysed the PCR reads with MiXCR anew, one entry per CDR3 protein. This sample carries 500,000 to 600,000 distinct CDR3 sequences, about 40% of them seen once, and the ten largest clones take 1.5% to 2%. This clonotype has just a few counts. What it recognizes is unknown. The sequencing input was blood. The chain employs TRBV6-1 and TRBJ2-4; 7 bases are a match to TRBD1. The clonotype was recovered from a girl aged 10-17 years with multiple sclerosis. The CDR3 sequence is CASSEAGTAPGIQYF. The CDR3 DNA is TGTGCCAGCAGTGAAGCCGGGACAGCCCCAGGCATTCAGTACTTC.